This TCR beta chain was found in a study of blood T cells in healthy people across ages. Using a J-beta primer mix together with a sample-barcoded 5' primer, a second PCR was run for about 7 to 12 cycles. TCRdb recomputed calls from the 5' RACE reads with MiXCR, one row per CDR3 protein. The table records roughly 1.4 million distinct CDR3 sequences, approximately 59% of them present only once. V was shortened by 6 bases and J by 2 bases, with 13 bases between the two germline ends. Germline V gene lookup returns CDR1 SGHKS and CDR2 YYEKEE (reference sequence). The CDR3 sequence is 14 residues long. This clonotype was obtained from a man aged 18 to 35 in good health. Sequencing was carried out using blood. The chain uses TRBV5-5 and TRBJ2-3; no reliable D call. CDR3 loop: CASTGEPHTDTQYF. CDR3 coding DNA: TGTGCCAGCACCGGAGAGCCACACACAGATACGCAGTATTTT.